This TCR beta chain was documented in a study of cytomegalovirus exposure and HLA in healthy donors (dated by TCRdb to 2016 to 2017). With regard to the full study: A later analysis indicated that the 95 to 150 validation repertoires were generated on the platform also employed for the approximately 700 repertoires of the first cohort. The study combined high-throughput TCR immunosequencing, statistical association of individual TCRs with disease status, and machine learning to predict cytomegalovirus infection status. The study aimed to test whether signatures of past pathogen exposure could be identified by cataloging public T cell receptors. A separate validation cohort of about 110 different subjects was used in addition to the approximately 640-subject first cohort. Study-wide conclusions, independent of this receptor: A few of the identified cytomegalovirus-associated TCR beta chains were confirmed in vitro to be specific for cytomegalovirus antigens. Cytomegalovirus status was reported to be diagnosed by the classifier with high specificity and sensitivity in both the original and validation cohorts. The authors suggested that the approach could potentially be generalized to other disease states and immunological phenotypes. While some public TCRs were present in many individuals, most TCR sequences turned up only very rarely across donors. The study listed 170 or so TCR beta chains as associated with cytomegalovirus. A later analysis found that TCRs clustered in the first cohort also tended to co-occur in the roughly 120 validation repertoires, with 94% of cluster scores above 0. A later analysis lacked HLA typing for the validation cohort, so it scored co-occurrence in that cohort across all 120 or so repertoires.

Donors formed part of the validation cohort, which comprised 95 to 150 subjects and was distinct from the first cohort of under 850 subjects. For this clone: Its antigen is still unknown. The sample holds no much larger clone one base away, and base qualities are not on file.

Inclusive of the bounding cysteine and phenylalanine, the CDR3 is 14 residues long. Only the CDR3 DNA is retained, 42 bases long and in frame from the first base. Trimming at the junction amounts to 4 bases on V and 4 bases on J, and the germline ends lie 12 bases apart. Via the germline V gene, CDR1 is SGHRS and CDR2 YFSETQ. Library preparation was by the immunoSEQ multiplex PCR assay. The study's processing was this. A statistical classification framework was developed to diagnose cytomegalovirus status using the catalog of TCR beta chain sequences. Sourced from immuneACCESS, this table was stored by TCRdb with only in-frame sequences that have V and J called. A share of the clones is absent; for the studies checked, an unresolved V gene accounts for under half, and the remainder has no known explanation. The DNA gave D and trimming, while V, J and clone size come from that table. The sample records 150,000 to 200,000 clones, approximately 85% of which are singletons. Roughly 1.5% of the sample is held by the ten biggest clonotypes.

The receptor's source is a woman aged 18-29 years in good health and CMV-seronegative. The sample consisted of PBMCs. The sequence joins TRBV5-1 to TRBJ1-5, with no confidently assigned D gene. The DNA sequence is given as TGCGCCAGCAGCCCCGGAGGGCAGAATCAGCCCCAGCATTTT. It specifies CASSPGGQNQPQHF.